Below are 32 T cell receptor beta chains sequenced from a single sample in a study of blood T cell repertoires in COVID-19. Some clones are missing from TCRdb's copy, which holds only in-frame ones; the method was immunoSEQ multiplex PCR. The repertoire holds 84,000 or so clones, with under 85% as singletons. Input material: peripheral blood. These receptor sequences come from a human donor in a cohort sampled during active COVID-19.

The chain combines TRBV19 with TRBJ2-7, with D maybe TRBD1 (6 bases). Germline V lookup: CDR1 LNHDA, CDR2 SQIVND (reference sequence). The CDR3 has 14 amino acids. V was pared by 6 bases and J by 0 bases, with 12 bases between. The CDR3 DNA sequence: TGTGCCAGTAGCCTAAACAGGGTCTCCTACGAGCAGTACTTC. Translating it yields CASSLNRVSYEQYF.

This clone was seen once. This chain connects TRBV11-2 to TRBJ2-1; D possibly corresponds to TRBD2 (6 bases). V was pared by 3 bases and J by 5 bases, with 20 bases between. CDR3 length: 17 residues. Germline assignment: CDR1 SGHAT and CDR2 FQNNGV. This CDR3 reads CASSLWYGVGLNNEQFF. The DNA for the CDR3 is TGTGCCAGCAGCTTGTGGTACGGGGTAGGACTAAACAATGAGCAGTTCTTC.

The genes are TRBV5-1 and TRBJ1-3; D might be TRBD1 (5 bases). Germline CDR1 and CDR2: SGHRS and YFSETQ. The CDR3 consists of 16 residues. V lost 4 bases to trimming and J lost 0 bases, with 14 bases between them. CDR3 amino acids: CASSLTATYSGNTIYF. For the CDR3, the DNA is TGCGCCAGCAGCCTGACAGCCACATACTCTGGAAACACCATATATTTT.

This rearrangement joins TRBV28 to TRBJ1-1; D is possibly TRBD1 (6 bases). V was shortened by 5 bases and J by 0 bases, with 19 bases between the two germline ends. In germline, CDR1 is MDHEN, CDR2 SYDVKM. The CDR3 runs to 17 residues. In DNA, the CDR3 is TGTGCCAGCAGTCGTAAGGAGACAGGAGATTTGAACACTGAAGCTTTCTTT. Its translation is CASSRKETGDLNTEAFF.

The rearrangement joins TRBV9 to TRBJ1-3; the D is unclear. The CDR3 totals 12 residues. Germline CDR1 and CDR2: SGDLS and YYNGEE. V lost 3 bases to trimming and J lost 7 bases, with 8 bases between them. CDR3 amino acids: CASSALRNTIYF. The CDR3, as DNA: TGTGCCAGCAGCGCCTTGCGGAACACCATATATTTT.

Comment on this clone: The germline gene is not matched at one end of the junction; a read error may be the cause. The chain links TRBV4-3 to TRBJ2-2, with TRBD2 matching over 14 bases. CDR3 length: 19 amino acids. Germline V lookup: CDR1 LGHNA, CDR2 YSLEER. The CDR3 region has the DNA TGCACCAGCAGCCAAGATCAATCCGGGACTAGCGGGGGAGGTGGGGAGCTGTTTTTT. Translation gives CTSSQDQSGTSGGGGELFF.

This clone was seen once. The genes are TRBV21-1 and TRBJ1-3. TRBV21-1 is labeled a pseudogene. This CDR3 has 18 amino acids. The CDR3 DNA sequence: TGTGCCAGCAGCAAAGACGGGAGGGGGGCGAGAACTGGAAACACCATATATTTT. The encoded protein is CASSKDGRGARTGNTIYF.

The CDR3: CASSLAGTGNGNTIYF. In DNA form, the CDR3 reads TGCGCCAGCAGCTTGGCCGGGACAGGGAATGGAAACACCATATATTTT. The rearrangement uses TRBV5-1 and TRBJ1-3; TRBD1 matches at 9 bases. Trimming cost V 0 bases and J 3 bases; bases outside gene matches: 4. Germline CDR1 is SGHRS and CDR2 is YFSETQ. The CDR3 spans 16 residues.

The V gene is TRBV6-8, the J gene TRBJ2-7; TRBD1 might be the D (5 bases). Per the germline V gene, CDR1 is MNHGY and CDR2 is SAAAGT. Deletions cut 9 bases from V and 7 bases from J, with 19 bases between. The CDR3 runs 13 residues. CDR3 sequence (DNA): TGTGCCAGACTAACCAAACAGGTCGGGGAGCAGTACTTC. Amino acid sequence: CARLTKQVGEQYF.

V gene TRBV30 combines with J gene TRBJ1-4; the match to TRBD1 covers 9 bases. CDR1 is GTSNPN and CDR2 is SVGIG in the germline V gene (reference sequence). The CDR3 extends over 14 amino acids. Trimming cost V 3 bases and J 8 bases; bases outside gene matches: 7. Here the CDR3 DNA reads TGTGCCTGGAGGCAACAGGGGGCAGGAGAAAAACTGTTTTTT. It encodes CAWRQQGAGEKLFF.

The chain links TRBV2 to TRBJ2-1, with 13 bases matching TRBD2. This CDR3 is 14 amino acids long. Per germline, CDR1 SNHLY and CDR2 FYNNEI. Germline trimming cut 6 bases from V and 7 bases from J; bases unmatched to any gene: 3. In nucleotides, the CDR3 is TGTGCCAGCAGGGGGACTAGCGGGGCGAATGAGCAGTTCTTC. This sequence encodes CASRGTSGANEQFF.

This clone was recorded once. The genes are TRBV6-2 or TRBV6-3 and TRBJ2-1; the match to TRBD1 covers 8 bases. This CDR3 is built from 14 residues. With 2 bases clipped from V and 6 bases from J, the junction kept 3 bases outside the gene matches. Germline CDR1 and CDR2: MNHEY and SVGEGT. CDR3 protein: CASSYRDRTNEQFF. The CDR3 nucleotides are TGTGCCAGCAGTTACCGGGACAGGACCAATGAGCAGTTCTTC.

This clone occurred a few times. The V call is TRBV5-1, the J call TRBJ2-7; TRBD1 agrees at 9 bases. The CDR3 has 15 residues. CDR1 and CDR2 (germline): SGHRS, YFSETQ. V was clipped by 3 bases and J by 1 base; unmatched bases: 5. The CDR3 spells CASSWGDRESYEQYF. CDR3 in DNA: TGCGCCAGCAGCTGGGGGGACAGGGAGTCCTACGAGCAGTACTTC.

This clone was detected once. The CDR3 DNA reads TGTGCCAGCAGCAAGTCGGGGCAGACTAGCATGGAGACCCAGTACTTC. It codes for CASSKSGQTSMETQYF. The chain links TRBV21-1 to TRBJ2-5; whether TRBD2, the table's D call, matches the DNA was not checked. TRBV21-1 constitutes a pseudogene. CDR3 length equals 16 residues.

The V gene is TRBV5-1, the J gene TRBJ2-2; 9 nucleotides agree with TRBD2. Trimming at V came to 2 bases and at J to 6 bases, leaving 8 bases not matched to a gene. Germline assignment: CDR1 SGHRS and CDR2 YFSETQ. This CDR3 spans 16 amino acids. CDR3 nucleotides: TGCGCCAGCAGCTTCCTACTAGCGGGTCCCCCCGGGGAGCTGTTTTTT. Its protein is CASSFLLAGPPGELFF.

The chain uses TRBV5-6 and TRBJ2-6; TRBD2 matches at 8 bases. Germline V gene data show CDR1 as SGHDT and CDR2 as YYEEEE. The trim removed 4 bases at V and 0 bases at J, leaving 3 bases unmatched. The CDR3 has 16 amino acids. This CDR3 is CASSRAGGSGANVLTF. Written as DNA, the CDR3 is TGTGCCAGCAGCCGGGCGGGGGGCTCTGGGGCCAACGTCCTGACTTTC.

J is TRBJ1-4 and V is TRBV18, with D tentatively TRBD1 (5 bases). Between the trimmed V and J ends, which lost 1 base and 8 bases, there was a span of 14 bases. Germline V gives CDR1 KGHSH, CDR2 LQKENI. The CDR3 contains 15 residues. CDR3 loop: CASSPRSGRREKLFF. In DNA, the CDR3 is TGTGCCAGCTCACCACGGTCAGGGAGGCGGGAAAAACTGTTTTTT.

The chain employs TRBV6-6 and TRBJ2-7; no clear D. This CDR3 has 13 residues. V gave up 2 bases and J gave up 2 bases, with 7 bases separating them. CDR1 and CDR2 (germline): MNHNY, SVGAGI (reference sequence). The CDR3 here is CASSYAGTYEQYF. The CDR3 nucleotides are TGTGCCAGCAGTTACGCCGGTACCTACGAGCAGTACTTC.

This clone was seen a few times. The rearrangement joins TRBV6-5 to TRBJ2-3; TRBD1 is a possible D gene (6 bases). With 6 bases removed from V and 2 bases from J, the gap between germline ends came to 12 bases. Germline V CDR1 and CDR2: MNHEY, SVGAGI. This CDR3 is 14 amino acids long. CDR3 loop: CASSRGQLTDTQYF. The CDR3 bases are TGTGCCAGCAGCCGAGGACAGCTCACAGATACGCAGTATTTT.

The V gene is TRBV7-9, the J gene TRBJ2-2; TRBD1 agrees at 10 bases. CDR1 SEHNR and CDR2 FQNEAQ come from the germline V gene (reference sequence). Unmatched junction bases numbered 7, after V lost 6 bases and J lost 3 bases. This CDR3 region has 16 residues. The CDR3 is CASRPSGTGDTGELFF. Here the CDR3 DNA reads TGTGCCAGCAGACCTTCCGGGACAGGGGACACCGGGGAGCTGTTTTTT.

This clone showed up just once. The CDR3 nucleotides read TGTGCCAGCAGCCTACTAGCGGGGGGGCCGTACAATGAGCAGTTCTTC. Translated: CASSLLAGGPYNEQFF. The chain recombines TRBV14 with TRBJ2-1; 13 bases agree with TRBD2. V was clipped by 4 bases and J by 4 bases; unmatched bases: 4. The CDR3 is 16 amino acids. Germline V gene sequence: CDR1 SGHDN, CDR2 FVKESK.

This chain links TRBV7-9 with TRBJ2-3; 10 nucleotides align to TRBD2. The CDR3 loop spans 16 amino acids. With V trimmed by 5 bases and J by 8 bases, 13 bases remained unmatched. Germline CDR1 and CDR2: SEHNR and FQNEAQ (reference sequence). CDR3 amino acids: CASSRSPSGGRGTQYF. The CDR3 nucleotides are TGTGCCAGCAGCCGGTCCCCTAGCGGGGGCCGGGGTACGCAGTATTTT. The variable domain in full, with the rest retrieved from reference TRBV7-9 and TRBJ2-3, is DTGVSQNPRHKITKRGQNVTFRCDPISEHNRLYWYRQTLGQGPEFLTYFQNEAQLEKSRLLSDRFSAERPKGSFSTLEIQRTEQGDSAMYLCASSRSPSGGRGTQYFGPGTRLTVL.

The chain joins TRBV5-1 to TRBJ1-1; a possible D gene is TRBD1 (5 bases). The V gene's germline CDR1 is SGHRS and CDR2 YFSETQ. The V and J ends lost 5 bases and 4 bases respectively, with 12 bases between them. The CDR3 length is 13 residues. In nucleotides, the CDR3 is TGCGCCAGCAGGGGGGGAAGGGGCACTGAAGCTTTCTTT. Its protein product is CASRGGRGTEAFF.

The J gene is TRBJ2-7, the V gene TRBV4-3; 7 nucleotides line up with TRBD1. Trimming cost V 2 bases and J 4 bases; bases outside gene matches: 11. The CDR3 runs 16 residues. Germline values: CDR1 LGHNA, CDR2 YSLEER. The chain's CDR3 is CASSQQTGWAPYEQYF. In DNA, the CDR3 is TGCGCCAGCAGCCAACAGACAGGGTGGGCCCCGTACGAGCAGTACTTC.

The V call is TRBV5-4, the J call TRBJ1-1, with TRBD1 matching 10 bases. Germline lookup yields CDR1 SGHNT and CDR2 YYREEE (reference sequence). V lost 4 bases to trimming and J lost 0 bases; unmatched junction nucleotides: 6. This CDR3 is 16 amino acids long. CDR3: CASSRTGGGMNTEAFF. The CDR3 nucleotides are TGTGCCAGCAGCAGGACAGGGGGAGGAATGAACACTGAAGCTTTCTTT.

In its sample, this clone was seen once. This chain connects TRBV11-2 to TRBJ2-5, with TRBD2 identical over 8 bases. The CDR3 sequence is 14 residues long. Trimming removed 7 bases from V and 2 bases from J; junction bases left unmatched: 6. Per germline, CDR1 SGHAT and CDR2 FQNNGV. CDR3 DNA: TGTGCCAGCACCCCGAGCGGGGGTCAAGAGACCCAGTACTTC. Translated: CASTPSGGQETQYF.

V usage is TRBV6-6 and J usage is TRBJ2-7, with D possibly being TRBD1 (5 bases). CDR3 length: 12 residues. Germline-derived CDR1 and CDR2 are MNHNY and SVGAGI (reference sequence). With 8 bases removed from V and 4 bases from J, the gap between germline ends came to 12 bases. CDR3 in amino acids: CASLGEGYEQYF. The CDR3 nucleotides are TGTGCCAGCCTAGGGGAAGGGTACGAGCAGTACTTC.

This rearrangement joins TRBV7-9 to TRBJ1-2, with a weak D call TRBD1 (5 bases). The germline V and J ends were trimmed by 3 bases and 5 bases, with 16 bases remaining between them. The CDR3 extends over 15 amino acids. CDR1 SEHNR and CDR2 FQNEAQ come from the germline V gene (reference sequence). The CDR3 DNA is TGTGCCAGCAGCTTGGGGGGTGCGTCTAGTTATGGCTACACCTTC. Amino acid sequence: CASSLGGASSYGYTF.

The genes are TRBV11-3 and TRBJ2-7, with no clear D. V shed 1 base and J shed 5 bases, with 9 bases lying between them. Germline values: CDR1 SGHNT, CDR2 YENEEA. The CDR3 is 13 residues long. CDR3 amino acids: CASSLALGDEQYF. In nucleotides, the CDR3 is TGTGCCAGCAGCTTAGCCTTGGGCGACGAGCAGTACTTC.

The gene calls are TRBV6-2 or TRBV6-3 and TRBJ1-4; D is undetermined. Germline CDR1 MNHEY, CDR2 SVGEGT. V lost 2 bases, J lost 8 bases, and 15 bases lay in between. CDR3 size: 15 residues. CDR3 DNA: TGTGCCAGCAGTTACAGCAGGAACTCAGGAGAAAAACTGTTTTTT. It codes for CASSYSRNSGEKLFF.

This clone was counted at least ten times. V usage is TRBV5-4 and J usage is TRBJ1-2; D is possibly TRBD1 (6 bases). Germline lookup yields CDR1 SGHNT and CDR2 YYREEE (reference sequence). There are 15 residues in the CDR3. V gave up 2 bases and J gave up 6 bases, with 17 bases separating them. The CDR3 here is CASSFYPQGYDGYTF. DNA of the CDR3: TGTGCCAGCAGCTTTTATCCCCAGGGGTATGATGGCTACACCTTC.

The chain uses TRBV11-3 and TRBJ2-7; D ambiguous. The length of the CDR3 is 14 residues. Germline V gives CDR1 SGHNT, CDR2 YENEEA. Trimming pared 3 bases from V and 1 base from J, leaving 10 bases between. The CDR3 spells CASSFLGFSYEQYF. Here the CDR3 DNA reads TGTGCCAGCAGCTTTCTAGGTTTTTCCTACGAGCAGTACTTC.